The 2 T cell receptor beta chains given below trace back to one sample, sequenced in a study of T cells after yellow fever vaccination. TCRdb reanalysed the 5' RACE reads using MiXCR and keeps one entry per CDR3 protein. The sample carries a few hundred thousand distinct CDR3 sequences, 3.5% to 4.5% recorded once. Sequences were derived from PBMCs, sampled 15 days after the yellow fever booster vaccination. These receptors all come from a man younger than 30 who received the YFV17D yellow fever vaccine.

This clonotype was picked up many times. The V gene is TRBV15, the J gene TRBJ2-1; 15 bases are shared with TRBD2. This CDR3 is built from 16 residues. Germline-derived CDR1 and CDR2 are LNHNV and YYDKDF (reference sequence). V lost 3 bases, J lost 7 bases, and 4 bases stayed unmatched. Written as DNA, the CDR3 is TGTGCCACCAGCAGGGGACTAGCGGGGGGACCTAATGAGCAGTTCTTC. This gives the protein CATSRGLAGGPNEQFF.

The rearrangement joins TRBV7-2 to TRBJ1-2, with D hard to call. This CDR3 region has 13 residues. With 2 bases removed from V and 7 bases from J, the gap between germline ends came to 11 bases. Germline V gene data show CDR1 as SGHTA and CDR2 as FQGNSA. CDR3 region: CASSLHASPGYTF. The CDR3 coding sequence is TGTGCCAGCAGCTTACACGCCTCTCCTGGCTACACCTTC.